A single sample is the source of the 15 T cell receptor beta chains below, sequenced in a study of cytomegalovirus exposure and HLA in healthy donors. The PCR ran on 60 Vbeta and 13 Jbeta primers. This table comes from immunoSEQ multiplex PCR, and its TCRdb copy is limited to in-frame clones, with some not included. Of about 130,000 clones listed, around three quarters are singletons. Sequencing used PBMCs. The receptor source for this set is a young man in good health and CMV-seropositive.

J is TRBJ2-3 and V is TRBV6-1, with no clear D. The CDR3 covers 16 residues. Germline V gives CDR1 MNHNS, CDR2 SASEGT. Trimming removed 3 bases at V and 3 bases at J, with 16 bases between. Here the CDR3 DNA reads TGTGCCAGCAGTGATGCAGGAACTCTGAGAACAGATACGCAGTATTTT. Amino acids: CASSDAGTLRTDTQYF.

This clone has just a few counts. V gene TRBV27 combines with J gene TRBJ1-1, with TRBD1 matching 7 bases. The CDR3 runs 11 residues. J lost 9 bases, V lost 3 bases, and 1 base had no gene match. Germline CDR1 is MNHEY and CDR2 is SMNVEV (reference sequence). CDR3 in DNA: TGTGCCAGCAGTTTGGGACAGCAAGCTTTCTTT. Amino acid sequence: CASSLGQQAFF.

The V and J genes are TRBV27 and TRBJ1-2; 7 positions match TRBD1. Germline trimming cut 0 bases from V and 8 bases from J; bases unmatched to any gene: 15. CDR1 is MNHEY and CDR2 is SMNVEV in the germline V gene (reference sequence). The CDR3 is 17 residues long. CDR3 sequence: CASSLSSPGGDIGGYTF. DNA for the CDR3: TGTGCCAGCAGTTTATCGAGCCCAGGGGGTGACATAGGCGGCTACACCTTC.

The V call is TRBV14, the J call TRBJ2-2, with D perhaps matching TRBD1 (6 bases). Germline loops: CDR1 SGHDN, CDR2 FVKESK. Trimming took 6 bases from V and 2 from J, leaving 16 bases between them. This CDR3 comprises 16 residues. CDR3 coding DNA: TGTGCCAGCAGACCTAGACAGGCCTCAAACACCGGGGAGCTGTTTTTT. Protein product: CASRPRQASNTGELFF.

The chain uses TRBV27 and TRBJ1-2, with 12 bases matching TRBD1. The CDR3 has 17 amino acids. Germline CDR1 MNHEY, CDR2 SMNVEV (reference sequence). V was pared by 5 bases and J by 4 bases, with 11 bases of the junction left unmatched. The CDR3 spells CASSPIMGTGGIYGYTF. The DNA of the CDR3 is TGTGCCAGCAGTCCAATTATGGGGACAGGGGGCATCTATGGCTACACCTTC.

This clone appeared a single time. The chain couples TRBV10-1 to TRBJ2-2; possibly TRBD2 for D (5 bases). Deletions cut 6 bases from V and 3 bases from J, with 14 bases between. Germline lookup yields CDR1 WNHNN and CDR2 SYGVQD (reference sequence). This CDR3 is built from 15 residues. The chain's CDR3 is CASRRGWGDTGELFF. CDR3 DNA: TGCGCCAGCAGAAGAGGGTGGGGAGACACCGGGGAGCTGTTTTTT.

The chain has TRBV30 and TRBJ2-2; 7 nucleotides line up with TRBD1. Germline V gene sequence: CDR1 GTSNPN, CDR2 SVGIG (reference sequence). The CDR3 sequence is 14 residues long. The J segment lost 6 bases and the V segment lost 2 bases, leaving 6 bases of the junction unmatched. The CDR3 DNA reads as TGTGCCTGGAGTTACCACAGGGGTCCCGGGGAGCTGTTTTTT. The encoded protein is CAWSYHRGPGELFF.

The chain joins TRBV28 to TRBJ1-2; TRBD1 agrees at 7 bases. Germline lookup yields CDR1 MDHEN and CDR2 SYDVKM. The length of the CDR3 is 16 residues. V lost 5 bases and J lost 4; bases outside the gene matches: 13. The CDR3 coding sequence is TGTGCCAGCAGTCAAATTCACAAGGGACAGCTCTATGGCTACACCTTC. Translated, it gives CASSQIHKGQLYGYTF.

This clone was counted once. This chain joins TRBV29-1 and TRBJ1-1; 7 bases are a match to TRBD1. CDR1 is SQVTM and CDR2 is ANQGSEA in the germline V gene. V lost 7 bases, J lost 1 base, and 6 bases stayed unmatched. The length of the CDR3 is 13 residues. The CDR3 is CSARDSRNTEAFF. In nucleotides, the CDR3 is TGCAGCGCCAGGGACAGCCGGAACACTGAAGCTTTCTTT.

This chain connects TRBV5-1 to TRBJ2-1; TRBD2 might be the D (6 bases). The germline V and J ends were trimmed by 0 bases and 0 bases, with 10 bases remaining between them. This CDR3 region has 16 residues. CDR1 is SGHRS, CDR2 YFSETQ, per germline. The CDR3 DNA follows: TGCGCCAGCAGCTTGGGAGCGGGCCTCTCCTACAATGAGCAGTTCTTC. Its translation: CASSLGAGLSYNEQFF.

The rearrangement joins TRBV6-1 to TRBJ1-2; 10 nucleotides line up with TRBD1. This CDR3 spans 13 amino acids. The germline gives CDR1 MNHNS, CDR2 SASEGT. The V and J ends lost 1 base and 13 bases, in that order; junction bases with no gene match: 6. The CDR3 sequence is CASSEGDRGSGTF. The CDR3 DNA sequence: TGTGCCAGCAGTGAAGGGGACAGGGGAAGTGGCACCTTC.

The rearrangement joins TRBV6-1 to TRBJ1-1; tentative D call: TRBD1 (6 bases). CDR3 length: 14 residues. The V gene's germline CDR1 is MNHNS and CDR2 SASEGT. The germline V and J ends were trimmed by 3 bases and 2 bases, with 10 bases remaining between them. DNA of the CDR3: TGTGCCAGCAGTGAGCCACAGGGAAACACTGAAGCTTTCTTT. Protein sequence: CASSEPQGNTEAFF.

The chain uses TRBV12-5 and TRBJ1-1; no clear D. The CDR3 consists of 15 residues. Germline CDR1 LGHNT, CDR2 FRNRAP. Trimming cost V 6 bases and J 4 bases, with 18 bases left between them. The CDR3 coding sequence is TGTGCTAGTGGACCCGGACTGGGGTCCATCACTGAAGCTTTCTTT. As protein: CASGPGLGSITEAFF.

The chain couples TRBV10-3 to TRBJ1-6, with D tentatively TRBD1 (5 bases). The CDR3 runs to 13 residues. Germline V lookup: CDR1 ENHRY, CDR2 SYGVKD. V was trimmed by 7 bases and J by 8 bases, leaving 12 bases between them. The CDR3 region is CAITGQMDSPLHF. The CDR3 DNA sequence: TGTGCCATCACAGGGCAGATGGATTCACCCCTCCACTTT.

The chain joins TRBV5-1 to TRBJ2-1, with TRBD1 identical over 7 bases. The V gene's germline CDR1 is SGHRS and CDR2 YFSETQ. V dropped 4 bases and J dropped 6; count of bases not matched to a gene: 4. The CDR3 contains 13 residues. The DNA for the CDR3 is TGCGCCAGCAGCCTGGGACAGACCAATGAGCAGTTCTTC. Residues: CASSLGQTNEQFF.